The rows below give T cell receptor beta chains drawn from one sample of a study of blood T cell dynamics during melanoma immunotherapy. Generated by immunoSEQ multiplex PCR, the TCRdb table keeps only in-frame clones and is missing some. The sample lists fewer than 15,000 clones; roughly 90% were seen once. Sequencing was performed on blood, taken from a patient treated with checkpoint blockade. The origin of the receptors is a human donor with melanoma. Each CDR3 is given with its conserved first and last residue. The D gene is left open where the match is weak. A clone size is listed for some rows: how often the clone was seen (once, few, many), or a class if it is expanded.

v_gene	d_gene	abundance	j_gene	CDR3aa	CDR3nt
TRBV27	TRBD2	.	TRBJ2-1	CASSFDSGRPRADEQFF	TGTGCCAGCAGTTTTGATAGCGGGAGGCCGCGAGCGGATGAGCAGTTCTTC
TRBV10-3	TRBD1	.	TRBJ1-5	CAISERGGGYQPQHF	TGTGCCATCAGTGAGAGAGGGGGCGGGTATCAGCCCCAGCATTTT
TRBV14	.	.	TRBJ1-1	CASSQKANTEAFF	TGTGCCAGCAGCCAGAAGGCGAACACTGAAGCTTTCTTT
TRBV6-5	.	.	TRBJ1-4	CASSYVGREKLFF	TGTGCCAGCAGTTACGTTGGACGTGAAAAACTGTTTTTT
TRBV6-6	.	.	TRBJ2-7	CASSYSGKGYEQYF	TGTGCCAGCAGTTACTCCGGGAAGGGGTACGAGCAGTACTTC
TRBV5-4	.	once	TRBJ2-3	CASRMGASADTQYF	TGTGCCAGCAGAATGGGGGCTAGCGCAGATACGCAGTATTTT
TRBV5-1	TRBD1	.	TRBJ2-2	CASSSLLDRGKAGELFF	TGCGCCAGCAGCTCCCTCCTCGACAGGGGGAAGGCCGGGGAGCTGTTTTTT
TRBV10-1	TRBD2	.	TRBJ2-3	CAGATSEDTQYF	TGCGCCGGAGCGACTAGCGAGGATACGCAGTATTTT
TRBV11-3	TRBD2	.	TRBJ2-2	CASSPGTSGREGELFF	TGTGCCAGCAGCCCCGGGACTAGCGGGAGGGAAGGGGAGCTGTTTTTT
TRBV7-3	.	.	TRBJ2-7	CASSFSPGDPYEQYF	TGTGCCAGCAGCTTTTCCCCGGGAGACCCCTACGAGCAGTACTTC
TRBV28	.	.	TRBJ1-1	CASSEVRGGTEAFF	TGTGCCAGCAGTGAGGTTCGGGGTGGAACTGAAGCTTTCTTT
TRBV11-2	TRBD1	.	TRBJ1-2	CASSYDRMAGGDGYTF	TGTGCCAGCAGCTACGACCGTATGGCAGGGGGCGATGGCTACACCTTC
TRBV27	.	once	TRBJ2-4	CASTAGWGGGIQYF	TGTGCCAGCACCGCGGGGTGGGGTGGAGGGATTCAGTACTTC
TRBV5-1	TRBD2	.	TRBJ2-1	CASSRTLAGDNEQFF	TGCGCCAGCAGCAGAACCCTAGCGGGCGACAATGAGCAGTTCTTC
TRBV16	.	.	TRBJ1-2	CASSRTGHTSNYGYTF	TGTGCCAGCAGCCGAACGGGACATACTTCGAACTATGGCTACACCTTC
TRBV4-1	.	.	TRBJ2-2	CASSQVTSSVTGELFF	TGCGCCAGCAGCCAAGTTACGAGCTCGGTCACCGGGGAGCTGTTTTTT
TRBV2	TRBD1	.	TRBJ2-3	CASSPPGTADTQYF	TGTGCCAGCAGCCCCCCCGGGACAGCAGATACGCAGTATTTT
TRBV9	.	.	TRBJ2-1	CASSDGTTSYNEQFF	TGTGCCAGCAGCGACGGGACGACCTCCTACAATGAGCAGTTCTTC
TRBV27	TRBD2	.	TRBJ2-5	CASSLSFGLAGEETQYF	TGTGCCAGCAGTTTATCCTTTGGACTAGCGGGAGAAGAGACCCAGTACTTC
TRBV30	.	.	TRBJ2-1	CAWSSGQSYNEQFF	TGTGCCTGGAGTTCAGGACAATCCTACAATGAGCAGTTCTTC
TRBV11-2	.	.	TRBJ2-3	CASSSLSTSPPDTQYF	TGTGCCAGCAGCTCTTTGAGCACCAGCCCCCCAGATACGCAGTATTTT
TRBV6-5	TRBD1	.	TRBJ1-2	CASSLGTGGFGYTF	TGTGCCAGCAGTTTGGGGACAGGGGGCTTTGGCTACACCTTC
TRBV2	.	.	TRBJ1-2	CASSLTGYYGYTF	TGTGCCAGCAGTCTTACAGGGTACTATGGCTACACCTTC
TRBV19	.	.	TRBJ2-1	CASSMSGNSYNEQFF	TGTGCCAGTAGTATGTCAGGGAACTCCTACAATGAGCAGTTCTTC
TRBV2	.	.	TRBJ1-5	CASSEARGISNQPQHF	TGTGCCAGCAGTGAAGCTAGAGGGATTAGCAATCAGCCCCAGCATTTT
TRBV28	TRBD2	.	TRBJ2-5	CASRQGGGETQYF	TGTGCCAGCCGGCAAGGCGGGGGAGAGACCCAGTACTTC
TRBV11-2	.	.	TRBJ1-1	CASSLITGMNTEAFF	TGTGCCAGCAGCTTGATTACGGGCATGAACACTGAAGCTTTCTTT
TRBV9	TRBD1	.	TRBJ2-2	CASSVYDRVNTGELFF	TGTGCCAGCAGCGTATATGACAGGGTAAACACCGGGGAGCTGTTTTTT
TRBV11-3	TRBD1	once	TRBJ2-7	CASSPPDLGQGSYEQYF	TGTGCCAGCAGCCCACCCGATCTCGGACAGGGATCCTACGAGCAGTACTTC
TRBV2	.	.	TRBJ2-3	CASRRSPDTQYF	TGTGCCAGCAGACGATCCCCGGATACGCAGTATTTT
TRBV6-5	.	.	TRBJ1-1	CASSSRAGAFF	TGTGCCAGCAGTTCCCGAGCCGGAGCTTTCTTT
TRBV29-1	.	.	TRBJ1-2	CSVSVGVVYGYTF	TGCAGCGTGTCGGTGGGAGTGGTCTATGGCTACACCTTC
TRBV10-3	TRBD2	.	TRBJ2-5	CAIRRGGTQETQYF	TGTGCCATCAGACGGGGGGGAACACAAGAGACCCAGTACTTC
TRBV11-2	.	.	TRBJ2-3	CASSLGYSTDTQYF	TGTGCCAGCAGCTTGGGTTACTCCACAGATACGCAGTATTTT
TRBV5-1	TRBD1	.	TRBJ1-1	CASSPHRGQKRGTEAFF	TGCGCCAGCAGCCCCCACAGGGGCCAAAAGAGGGGCACTGAAGCTTTCTTT
TRBV7-8	.	.	TRBJ2-3	CASSLASTDTQYF	TGTGCCAGCAGCCTCGCTAGCACAGATACGCAGTATTTT
TRBV27	TRBD1	.	TRBJ2-4	CAIYNRGRLAKNIQYF	TGTGCCATATACAACAGGGGAAGATTAGCCAAAAACATTCAGTACTTC
TRBV14	.	.	TRBJ2-1	CASSQEGSSSYNEQFF	TGTGCCAGCAGCCAAGAAGGGAGCTCGTCCTACAATGAGCAGTTCTTC
TRBV6-1	TRBD1	.	TRBJ1-4	CASSERQGGTNEKLFF	TGTGCCAGCAGTGAAAGACAGGGTGGCACTAATGAAAAACTGTTTTTT
TRBV5-1	TRBD2	.	TRBJ2-1	CASSSGLAGPVANEQFF	TGCGCCAGCAGCTCCGGACTAGCGGGGCCTGTTGCCAATGAGCAGTTCTTC
TRBV28	TRBD2	once	TRBJ2-1	CASSLASGDYNEQFF	TGTGCCAGCAGTTTAGCTAGCGGGGACTACAATGAGCAGTTCTTC
TRBV6-1	.	.	TRBJ1-2	CASSEAAVSGYGYTF	TGTGCCAGCAGTGAAGCAGCGGTATCCGGGTATGGCTACACCTTC
TRBV30	.	.	TRBJ2-7	CAWSPRTASSYEQYF	TGTGCCTGGAGTCCTCGGACCGCTAGCTCCTACGAGCAGTACTTC
TRBV5-8	.	.	TRBJ2-3	CASSLQGSTDTQYF	TGTGCCAGCAGCTTGCAGGGAAGCACAGATACGCAGTATTTT
TRBV2	TRBD2	.	TRBJ2-5	CASAAGGRQETQYF	TGTGCCAGCGCAGCGGGGGGAAGGCAAGAGACCCAGTACTTC
TRBV5-1	.	.	TRBJ1-4	CASSKRATNEKLFF	TGCGCCAGCAGCAAAAGGGCAACTAATGAAAAACTGTTTTTT
TRBV2	.	.	TRBJ1-1	CASREDTLATEAFF	TGTGCCAGCAGGGAGGACACATTGGCCACTGAAGCTTTCTTT
TRBV7-2	TRBD1	.	TRBJ2-1	CASSLGTTGSGEQFF	TGTGCCAGCAGCTTAGGGACGACAGGGAGTGGTGAGCAGTTCTTC
TRBV10-3	.	.	TRBJ1-1	CAISEYDGPNTEAFF	TGTGCCATCAGTGAGTATGACGGACCGAACACTGAAGCTTTCTTT
TRBV27	TRBD1	.	TRBJ2-7	CASTLGQLIYEQYF	TGTGCCAGCACACTGGGACAGTTGATCTACGAGCAGTACTTC
TRBV11-3	TRBD1	.	TRBJ1-2	CASNVTGGNYGYTF	TGTGCCAGCAACGTGACAGGGGGTAACTATGGCTACACCTTC
TRBV4-2	TRBD1	.	TRBJ1-4	CASSQDLGQGKYNEKLFF	TGTGCCAGCAGCCAGGATTTGGGACAGGGGAAGTATAATGAAAAACTGTTTTTT
TRBV21-1	.	.	TRBJ2-5	CASSTAVSKETQYF	TGTGCCAGCAGTACTGCGGTGAGTAAAGAGACCCAGTACTTC
TRBV6-5	.	.	TRBJ2-7	CASSLRGGGSYEQYF	TGTGCCAGCAGTCTACGCGGTGGGGGATCCTACGAGCAGTACTTC
TRBV27	.	few	TRBJ2-7	CASSLGLGNEQYF	TGTGCCAGCAGTTTAGGGTTGGGGAACGAGCAGTACTTC